A few counts support the clone carrying this T cell receptor beta chain. Its antigen is as yet unknown. At collection, donors were nominally healthy, but unrecorded immune exposures were probable. In the PCR, 60 Vbeta and 13 Jbeta primers were used. This table comes from immunoSEQ multiplex PCR, and its TCRdb copy is limited to in-frame clones, with some not included. This table has about 150,000 clones, roughly 70% appearing once. V lost 6 bases, J lost 5 bases, and 16 bases lay in between. The length of the CDR3 is 15 residues. Germline V gene data show CDR1 as MDHEN and CDR2 as SYDVKM. This sample stems from a study of cytomegalovirus exposure and HLA in healthy donors. Study observations and caveats: Further analysis was carried out later, and it showed several of the most significant clusters appearing linked to common viral pathogens. Owing to their indistinguishability, certain V segments, notably TRBV6-2 and TRBV6-3, were excluded.

V gene TRBV28 combines with J gene TRBJ1-4; D may be TRBD1 (5 bases). This TCR derives from a woman in her forties in good health and CMV-seronegative. The sequenced sample consisted of PBMCs. CDR3 nucleotides: TGTGCCAGCAGCCCCAGGGAACTTAGAAATGAAAAACTGTTTTTT. This translates into CASSPRELRNEKLFF.